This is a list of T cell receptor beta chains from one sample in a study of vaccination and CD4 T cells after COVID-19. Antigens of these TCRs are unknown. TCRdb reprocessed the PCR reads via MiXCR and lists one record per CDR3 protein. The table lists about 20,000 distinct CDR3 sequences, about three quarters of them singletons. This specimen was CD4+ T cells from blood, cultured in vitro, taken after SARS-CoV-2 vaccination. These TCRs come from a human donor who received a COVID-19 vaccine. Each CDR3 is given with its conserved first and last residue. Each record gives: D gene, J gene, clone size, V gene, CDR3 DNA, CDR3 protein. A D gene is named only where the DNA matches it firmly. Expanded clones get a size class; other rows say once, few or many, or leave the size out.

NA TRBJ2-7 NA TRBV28 TGTGCCAGCAGTGTACAGGGCTACGAGCAGTACTTC CASSVQGYEQYF
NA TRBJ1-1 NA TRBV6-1 TGTGCCAGCAGGGCTTTATCCCAGGGGACTGAAGCTTTCTTT CASRALSQGTEAFF
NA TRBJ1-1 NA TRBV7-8 TGTGCCAGCAGCCCGCGCCGACTCCCAACTCTGGGGGCTTTCTTT CASSPRRLPTLGAFF
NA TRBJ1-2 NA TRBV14 TGTGCCAGCAGCCAAGTAGGAGGGGCCCTTAACTATGGCTACACCTTC CASSQVGGALNYGYTF
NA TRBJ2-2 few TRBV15 TGTGCCACCAGCAGAGATCAAAGGACGGGCGCAAGGGGCGGGGAGCTGTTTTTT CATSRDQRTGARGGELFF
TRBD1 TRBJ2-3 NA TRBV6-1 TGTGCCAGCAGAACGGACAGGGGCACAGATACGCAGTATTTT CASRTDRGTDTQYF
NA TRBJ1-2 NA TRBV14 TGTGCCAGCAGCCAAGCAGACACGGCTGGCTACACCTTC CASSQADTAGYTF
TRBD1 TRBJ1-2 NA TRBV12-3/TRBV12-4 TGTGCCAGCAGAACAGGGGGCTATAGTGGCTACACCTTC CASRTGGYSGYTF
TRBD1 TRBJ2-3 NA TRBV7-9 TGTGCCAGCAGCTTAAATGCAGGGGGCGCAGATACGCAGTATTTT CASSLNAGGADTQYF
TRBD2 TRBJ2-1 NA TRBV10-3 TGTGCCATCAGTGGTCTAGCGGGAATACACTCCTACAATGAGCAGTTCTTC CAISGLAGIHSYNEQFF
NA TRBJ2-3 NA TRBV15 TGTGCCACCAGCAGAGTGGGGGGCCGCACAGATACGCAGTATTTT CATSRVGGRTDTQYF
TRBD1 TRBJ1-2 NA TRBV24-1 TGTGCCACCAGTGCCCTTGGGGGACAGGGGATCTATGGCTACACCTTC CATSALGGQGIYGYTF
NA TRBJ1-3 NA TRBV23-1 TGCGCCAGCAGTCAGAGGGGACCCCAGAACTATGGAAACACCATATATTTT CASSQRGPQNYGNTIYF
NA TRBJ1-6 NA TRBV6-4 TGTGCCAGCAGGGAAACAAACAATAATTCACCCCTCCACTTT CASRETNNNSPLHF
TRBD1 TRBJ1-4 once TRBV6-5 TGTGCCAGCAGTTATGACAGGGGTGAGGAAAAACTGTTTTTT CASSYDRGEEKLFF
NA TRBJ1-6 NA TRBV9 TGTGCCAGCGGGGGGAGGATTCGGTCCCAATCACCCCTCCACTTT CASGGRIRSQSPLHF
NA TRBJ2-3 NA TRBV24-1 TGTGCCACCAGTGATTTGCACCGGGGCGGGGATACGCAGTATTTT CATSDLHRGGDTQYF
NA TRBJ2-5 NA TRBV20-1 TGCAGTGCTAGATCGCGGGGGCCCGTTCGGACCCAGTACTTC CSARSRGPVRTQYF
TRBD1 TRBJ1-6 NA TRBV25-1 TGTGCCAGCGCTATTACAGGGGATTCACCCCTCCACTTT CASAITGDSPLHF
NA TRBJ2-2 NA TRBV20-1 TGCAGTGCTAGGGGGGACGGCGCTGACACCGGGGAGCTGTTTTTT CSARGDGADTGELFF
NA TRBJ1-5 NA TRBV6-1 TGTGCCAGCAGTACCCAGGGGTCTCAGCCCCAGCATTTT CASSTQGSQPQHF
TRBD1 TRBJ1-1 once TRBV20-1 TGCAGTGCTAGCTGGGACAGGGGGAATGTGTACACTGAAGCTTTCTTT CSASWDRGNVYTEAFF
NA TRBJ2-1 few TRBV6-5 TGTGCCAGCAGTTTCACTAGCAATGAGCAGTTCTTC CASSFTSNEQFF
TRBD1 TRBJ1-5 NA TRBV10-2 TGCGCCAGCAGTACAGGGGTCAATCAGCCCCAGCATTTT CASSTGVNQPQHF
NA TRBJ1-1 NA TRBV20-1 TGCAGTGCTAGAGTGCAGGGGCCAGGGGACACTGAAGCTTTCTTT CSARVQGPGDTEAFF
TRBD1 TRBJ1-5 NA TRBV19 TGTGCCAGTAGTAGGGACAGAAATAATCAGCCCCAGCATTTT CASSRDRNNQPQHF
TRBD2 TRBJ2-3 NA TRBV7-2 TGTGCCAGCAGCTTAAGGCGGGGGGGCACGGATACGCAGTATTTT CASSLRRGGTDTQYF
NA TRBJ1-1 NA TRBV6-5 TGTGCCAGCAGTTACTCGAAGGGGGTTCAAGTGAACACTGAAGCTTTCTTT CASSYSKGVQVNTEAFF
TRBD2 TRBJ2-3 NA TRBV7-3 TGTGCCAGCAGCGTCCCGGGACTAGCGGGGGACACAGATACGCAGTATTTT CASSVPGLAGDTDTQYF
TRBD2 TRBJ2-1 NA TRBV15 TGTGCCACCAGCAGAGACCGAGCGGGGGGTTACAATGAGCAGTTCTTC CATSRDRAGGYNEQFF
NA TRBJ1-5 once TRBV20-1 TGCAGTGCCCGGGCAGGGGTTCGCAATCAGCCCCAGCATTTT CSARAGVRNQPQHF
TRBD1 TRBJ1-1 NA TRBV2 TGTGCCAGCAGCCCACAGGGGGCGAACACTGAAGCTTTCTTT CASSPQGANTEAFF
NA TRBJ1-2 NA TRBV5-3 TGTGCCAGCAGCTTATGGACAGTAGGTCCCTATGGCTACACCTTC CASSLWTVGPYGYTF
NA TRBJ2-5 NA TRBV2 TGTGCCAGCAGGCGACAGTATCAAGAGACCCAGTACTTC CASRRQYQETQYF
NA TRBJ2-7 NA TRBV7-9 TGTGCCAGCAGCTTCCCGGGGAAGGAGGACGAGCAGTACTTC CASSFPGKEDEQYF